Reported below is one TCR beta chain. The table came from immunoSEQ multiplex PCR; TCRdb's copy has only in-frame clones and leaves some out. Found here are 490,000 or so clones, over 75% of them singletons; the top ten hold around 1.9%. The record originates from a study of blood T cell repertoires in COVID-19. CDR1 SGHTA and CDR2 FQGNSA come from the germline V gene. Trimming shortened V by 2 bases and J by 0 bases, and 17 bases separated the two germline ends. The CDR3 totals 17 residues. Participant-reported clinical history was the basis for cohort assignment. The sequenced sample was PBMCs or T cells enriched from blood (not recorded which). This TCR was recovered from a woman aged 40 to 50 who had recovered from COVID-19. The J gene is TRBJ2-7, the V gene TRBV7-2, with a possible D match to TRBD2 (6 bases). CDR3 in amino acids: CASSLPRVRGSSYEQYF. The CDR3 coding sequence is TGTGCCAGCAGCTTACCCCGGGTGCGGGGTAGCTCCTACGAGCAGTACTTC. Combining the CDR3 with reference TRBV7-2 and TRBJ2-7 gives the whole variable domain GAGVSQSPSNKVTEKGKDVELRCDPISGHTALYWYRQSLGQGLEFLIYFQGNSAPDKSGLPSDRFSAERTGGSVSTLTIQRTQQEDSAVYLCASSLPRVRGSSYEQYFGPGTRLTVT.